This T cell receptor (beta chain) was captured in a study of blood T cell repertoires in COVID-19. Looking at the study overall: There were acute and convalescent COVID-19 samples, and they came from the United States, Italy and Spain. In each case, the material was cDNA or gDNA derived from T cells, B-cell-depleted T cells, or PBMCs.

The V and J ends lost 6 bases and 5 bases, in that order; junction bases with no gene match: 5. The CDR3 has 14 residues. In germline, CDR1 is LNHDA, CDR2 SQIVND (reference sequence). In the authors' workflow: Reference gene primers were amplified, and this amplification served to estimate nucleated cell counts. Sequencing used immunoSEQ multiplex PCR; TCRdb keeps in-frame clones, though not all of them. The V and J calls and the clone size are those of that table, but D and trimming were determined from the DNA. This sample carries under 250,000 clones, approximately 80% of them seen once, and the ten largest clones take less than 4%.

This clonotype originated in a woman between 18 and 29 years old with acute or convalescent COVID-19. The sequencing input was peripheral blood. The chain is built from TRBV19 and TRBJ1-5; 9 positions match TRBD1. DNA of the CDR3: TGTGCCAGTAGGGGGGGACAGGGTGATCAGCCCCAGCATTTT. Translation gives CASRGGQGDQPQHF.